The sequence of this TCR beta chain was determined in a study of cytomegalovirus exposure and HLA in healthy donors. General study findings and limits: 164 TCR beta chains were listed as cytomegalovirus-associated.

The CDR3 spans 13 residues. Trimming removed 6 bases at V and 5 bases at J, with 12 bases between. CDR1 and CDR2 from the germline V gene are MNHNS and SASEGT. Notes on this clone: Its antigen is as yet unknown.

13 Jbeta primers and 60 Vbeta primers were used for the PCR. Only in-frame clones appear in the TCRdb table, and some are missing; sequencing was by immunoSEQ multiplex PCR. The repertoire holds 80,000 to 100,000 clones, over 60% seen once, with approximately 3.3% in the top ten. Sequencing input: PBMCs. The chain employs TRBV6-1 and TRBJ2-3; D is possibly TRBD2 (6 bases). The sequence came from a male donor in good health and CMV-seropositive. CDR3 protein: CASREGLGDTQYF. The DNA for the CDR3 is TGTGCCAGCAGGGAGGGCCTGGGAGATACGCAGTATTTT.